A selection of T cell receptor beta chains follows, all from one sample in a study of shared clonotypes between healthy human individuals. Assay: immunoSEQ multiplex PCR; the TCRdb copy retains only in-frame clones and omits some. The table shows over 850,000 clones, with approximately 80% occurring only once. Sequencing was done on a sample of memory CD4+ T cells from PBMCs. The receptors stem from a man between 18 and 29 years old in good health. Some clones in this sample may be carry-over from other donors' samples. CDR3s include the opening cysteine and the closing phenylalanine or tryptophan. A D gene is named only where the DNA matches it firmly.

D gene: -
V gene: TRBV9
J gene: TRBJ2-7
CDR3 DNA: TGTGCCAGCAGCGTAGGGGGTGTTCTCGGCGAGCAGTACTTC
CDR3 protein: CASSVGGVLGEQYF

D gene: TRBD2
V gene: TRBV11-2
J gene: TRBJ2-7
CDR3 DNA: TGTGCCAGCAGGCAGACTAGCGGGTCTTCCTACGAGCAGTACTTC
CDR3 protein: CASRQTSGSSYEQYF

D gene: -
V gene: TRBV5-8
J gene: TRBJ1-5
CDR3 DNA: TGTGCCAGCAGCCGGGCCCGAGGAGGGAGCAATCAGCCCCAGCATTTT
CDR3 protein: CASSRARGGSNQPQHF

D gene: -
V gene: TRBV10-1
J gene: TRBJ2-7
CDR3 DNA: TGCGCCAGCAGTGAGTCCTCCTACGAGCAGTACTTC
CDR3 protein: CASSESSYEQYF

D gene: TRBD1
V gene: TRBV5-1
J gene: TRBJ2-7
CDR3 DNA: TGCGCCAGCAGCCGAGGGACAGGGGATAGCGACGAGCAGTACTTC
CDR3 protein: CASSRGTGDSDEQYF

D gene: TRBD2
V gene: TRBV7-3
J gene: TRBJ2-5
CDR3 DNA: TGTGCCAGCAGCCCGGTGGCTAGCGGCCAAGAGACCCAGTACTTC
CDR3 protein: CASSPVASGQETQYF

D gene: TRBD1
V gene: TRBV5-1
J gene: TRBJ1-2
CDR3 DNA: TGCGCCAGCAGATCACCGGGACAGAGTAACTATGGCTACACCTTC
CDR3 protein: CASRSPGQSNYGYTF

D gene: -
V gene: TRBV30
J gene: TRBJ2-7
CDR3 DNA: TGTGCCTGGAGTCAACCGGACGGCAGCTCCTACGAGCAGTACTTC
CDR3 protein: CAWSQPDGSSYEQYF

D gene: -
V gene: TRBV14
J gene: TRBJ2-7
CDR3 DNA: TGTGCCAGCAACCCGACAGGCTTCTCCTACGAGCAGTACTTC
CDR3 protein: CASNPTGFSYEQYF

D gene: -
V gene: TRBV7-2
J gene: TRBJ2-5
CDR3 DNA: TGTGCCAGCAGCTTAGAACGGGGAACCCAGTACTTC
CDR3 protein: CASSLERGTQYF

D gene: -
V gene: TRBV5-4
J gene: TRBJ2-7
CDR3 DNA: TGTGCCAGCAGCTCTAAGTTGAAGGAACGGGGTAGGTACGAGCAGTACTTC
CDR3 protein: CASSSKLKERGRYEQYF

D gene: -
V gene: TRBV6-1
J gene: TRBJ1-5
CDR3 DNA: TGTGCCAGCAGTGAAGGGGGTGCAGGTACTAAATCCCAGCATTTT
CDR3 protein: CASSEGGAGTKSQHF

D gene: TRBD1
V gene: TRBV6-5
J gene: TRBJ1-6
CDR3 DNA: TGTGCCAGCAGCAGGACAGGGAAATATTCACCCCTCCACTTT
CDR3 protein: CASSRTGKYSPLHF

D gene: -
V gene: TRBV15
J gene: TRBJ2-7
CDR3 DNA: TGTGCCACCAGCAGAAGAAGGACAGATTACTACGAGCAGTACTTC
CDR3 protein: CATSRRRTDYYEQYF

D gene: -
V gene: TRBV18
J gene: TRBJ1-5
CDR3 DNA: TGTGCCAGCTCACCAGGGGGGGGCCAGCCCCAGCATTTT
CDR3 protein: CASSPGGGQPQHF